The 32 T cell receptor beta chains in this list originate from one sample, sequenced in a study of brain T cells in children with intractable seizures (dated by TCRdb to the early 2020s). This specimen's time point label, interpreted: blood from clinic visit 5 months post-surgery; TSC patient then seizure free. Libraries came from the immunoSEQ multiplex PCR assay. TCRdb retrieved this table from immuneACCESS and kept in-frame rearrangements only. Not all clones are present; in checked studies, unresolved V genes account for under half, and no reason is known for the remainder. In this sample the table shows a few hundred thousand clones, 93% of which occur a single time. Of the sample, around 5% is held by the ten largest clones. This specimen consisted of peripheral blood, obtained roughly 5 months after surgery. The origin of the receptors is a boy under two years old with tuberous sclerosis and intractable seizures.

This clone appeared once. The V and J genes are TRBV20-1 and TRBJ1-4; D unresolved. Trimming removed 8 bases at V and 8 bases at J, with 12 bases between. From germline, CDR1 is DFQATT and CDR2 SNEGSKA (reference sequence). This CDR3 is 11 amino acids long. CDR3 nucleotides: TGCAGTCCCGATCGAGGGGAAAAACTGTTTTTT. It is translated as CSPDRGEKLFF.

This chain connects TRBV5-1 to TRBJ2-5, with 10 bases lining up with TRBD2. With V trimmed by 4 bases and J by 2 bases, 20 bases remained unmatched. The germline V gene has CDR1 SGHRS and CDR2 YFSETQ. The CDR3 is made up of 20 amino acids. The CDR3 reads CASSPRPIPWTSGRQETQYF. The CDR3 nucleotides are TGCGCCAGCAGCCCAAGGCCCATACCGTGGACTAGCGGTCGGCAAGAGACCCAGTACTTC.

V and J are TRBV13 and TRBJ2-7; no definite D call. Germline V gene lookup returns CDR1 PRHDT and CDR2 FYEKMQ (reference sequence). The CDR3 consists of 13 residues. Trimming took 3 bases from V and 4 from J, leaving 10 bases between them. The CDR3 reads CASSFGPGYEQYF. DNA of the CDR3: TGTGCCAGCAGCTTTGGCCCGGGTTACGAGCAGTACTTC.

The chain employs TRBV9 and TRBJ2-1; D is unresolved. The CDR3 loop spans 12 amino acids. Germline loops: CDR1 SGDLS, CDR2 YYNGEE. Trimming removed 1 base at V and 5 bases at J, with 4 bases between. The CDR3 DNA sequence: TGTGCCAGCAGCGTACCTAACAATGAGCAGTTCTTC. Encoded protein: CASSVPNNEQFF.

This chain's CDR3 is CASSGGRSEAFF. CDR3 DNA sequence: TGCGCCAGCAGTGGCGGGCGATCTGAAGCTTTCTTT. The chain couples TRBV10-1 to TRBJ1-1; D is undetermined. Germline V gives CDR1 WNHNN, CDR2 SYGVQD (reference sequence). There are 12 residues in the CDR3. V was clipped by 4 bases and J by 6 bases, with 9 bases between them.

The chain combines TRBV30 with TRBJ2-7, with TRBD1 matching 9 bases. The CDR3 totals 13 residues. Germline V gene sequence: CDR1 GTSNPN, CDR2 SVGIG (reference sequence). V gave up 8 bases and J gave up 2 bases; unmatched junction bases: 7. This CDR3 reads CAVPGQGTYEQYF. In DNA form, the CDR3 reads TGTGCCGTACCGGGACAGGGCACCTACGAGCAGTACTTC.

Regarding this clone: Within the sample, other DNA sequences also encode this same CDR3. The CDR3 loop is CASIGSTEAFF. CDR3 DNA sequence: TGCGCCAGCATCGGCAGCACTGAAGCTTTCTTT. This chain joins TRBV5-1 and TRBJ1-1; unclear D gene. V shed 6 bases and J shed 4 bases, with 7 bases lying between them. From germline, CDR1 is SGHRS and CDR2 YFSETQ. The CDR3 has 11 residues.

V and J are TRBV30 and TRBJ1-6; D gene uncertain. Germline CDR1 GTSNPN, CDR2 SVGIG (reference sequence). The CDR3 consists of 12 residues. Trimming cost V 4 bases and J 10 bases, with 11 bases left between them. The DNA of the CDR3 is TGTGCCTGGAATGGACTCGGATCACCCCTCCACTTT. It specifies CAWNGLGSPLHF.

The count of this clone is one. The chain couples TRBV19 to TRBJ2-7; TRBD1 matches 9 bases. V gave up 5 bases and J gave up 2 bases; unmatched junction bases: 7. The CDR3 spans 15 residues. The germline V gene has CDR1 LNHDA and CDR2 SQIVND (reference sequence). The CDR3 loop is CASSPGQGLTYEQYF. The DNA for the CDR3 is TGTGCCAGTAGTCCCGGACAGGGGTTAACCTACGAGCAGTACTTC.

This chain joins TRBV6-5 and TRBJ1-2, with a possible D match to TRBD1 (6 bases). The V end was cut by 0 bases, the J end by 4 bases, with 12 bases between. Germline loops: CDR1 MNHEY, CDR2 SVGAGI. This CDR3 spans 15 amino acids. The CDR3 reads CASSYSIRGSYGYTF. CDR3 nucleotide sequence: TGTGCCAGCAGTTACTCGATCAGGGGCTCCTATGGCTACACCTTC.

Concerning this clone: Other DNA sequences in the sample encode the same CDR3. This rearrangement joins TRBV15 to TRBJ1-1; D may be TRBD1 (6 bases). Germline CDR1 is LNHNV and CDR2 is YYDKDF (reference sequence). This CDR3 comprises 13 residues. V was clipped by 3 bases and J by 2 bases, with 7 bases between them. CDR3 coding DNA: TGTGCCACCAGCAGGGACAGAAACACTGAAGCTTTCTTT. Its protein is CATSRDRNTEAFF.

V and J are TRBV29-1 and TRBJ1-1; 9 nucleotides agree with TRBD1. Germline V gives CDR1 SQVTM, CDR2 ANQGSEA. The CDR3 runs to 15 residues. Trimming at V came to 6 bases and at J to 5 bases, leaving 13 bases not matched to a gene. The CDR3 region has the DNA TGCAGCGTCCAACCCCCCGGCGGACAGGGGACTGAAGCTTTCTTT. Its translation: CSVQPPGGQGTEAFF.

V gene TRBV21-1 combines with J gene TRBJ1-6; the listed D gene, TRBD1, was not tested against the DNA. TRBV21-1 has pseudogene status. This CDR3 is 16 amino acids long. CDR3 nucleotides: TGTGCCAGCAGCTACAGGGTGGGGTCCCCTTATTCACCCCTCCACTTT. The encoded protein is CASSYRVGSPYSPLHF.

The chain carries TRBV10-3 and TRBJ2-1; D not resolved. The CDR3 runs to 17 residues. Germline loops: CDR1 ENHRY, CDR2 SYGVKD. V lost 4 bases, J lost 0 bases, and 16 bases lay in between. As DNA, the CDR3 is TGTGCCATCAGTGGTGGCCGGGCGCTGGGCTCCTACAATGAGCAGTTCTTC. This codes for CAISGGRALGSYNEQFF.

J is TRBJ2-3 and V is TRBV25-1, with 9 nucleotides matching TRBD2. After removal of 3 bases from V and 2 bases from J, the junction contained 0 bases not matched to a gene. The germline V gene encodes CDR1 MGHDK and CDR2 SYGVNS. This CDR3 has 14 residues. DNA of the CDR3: TGTGCCAGCAGTGAGGGACTAGCCACAGATACGCAGTATTTT. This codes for CASSEGLATDTQYF.

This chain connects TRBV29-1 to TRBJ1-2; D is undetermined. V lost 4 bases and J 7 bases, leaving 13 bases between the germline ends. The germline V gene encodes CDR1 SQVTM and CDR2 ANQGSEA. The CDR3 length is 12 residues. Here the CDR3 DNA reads TGCAGCGTTGGGGAGATACGACGTGGCTACACCTTC. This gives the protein CSVGEIRRGYTF. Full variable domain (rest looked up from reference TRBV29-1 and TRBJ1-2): SAVISQKPSRDICQRGTSLTIQCQVDSQVTMMFWYRQQPGQSLTLIATANQGSEATYESGFVIDKFPISRPNLTFSTLTVSNMSPEDSSIYLCSVGEIRRGYTFGSGTRLTVV.

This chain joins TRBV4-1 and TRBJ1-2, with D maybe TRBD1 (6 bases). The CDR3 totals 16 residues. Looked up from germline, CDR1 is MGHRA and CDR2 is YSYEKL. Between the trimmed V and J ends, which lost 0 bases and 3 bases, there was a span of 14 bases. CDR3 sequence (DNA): TGCGCCAGCAGCCAAGAAAGCACAGGGAAGGACTATGGCTACACCTTC. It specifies CASSQESTGKDYGYTF.

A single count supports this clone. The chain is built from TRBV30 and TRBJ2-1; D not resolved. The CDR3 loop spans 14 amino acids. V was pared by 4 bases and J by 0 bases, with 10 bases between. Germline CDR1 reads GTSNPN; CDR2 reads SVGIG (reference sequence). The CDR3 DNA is TGTGCCTGGATCCCCTACTCCTCCTACAATGAGCAGTTCTTC. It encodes CAWIPYSSYNEQFF.

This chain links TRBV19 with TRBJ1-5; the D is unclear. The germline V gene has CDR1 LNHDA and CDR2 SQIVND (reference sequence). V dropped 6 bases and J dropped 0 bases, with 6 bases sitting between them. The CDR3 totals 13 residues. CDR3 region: CASRHYSNQPQHF. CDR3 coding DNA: TGTGCCAGTAGGCATTATAGCAATCAGCCCCAGCATTTT.

The CDR3 sequence: CASSFPGYYGYTF. Here the CDR3 DNA reads TGTGCCAGCAGTTTTCCAGGGTACTATGGCTACACCTTC. This rearrangement joins TRBV28 to TRBJ1-2, with D possibly matching TRBD1 (5 bases). The CDR3 extends over 13 amino acids. Trimming pared 3 bases from V and 3 bases from J, leaving 8 bases between. Germline lookup yields CDR1 MDHEN and CDR2 SYDVKM.

CDR3 region: CAWSVLEWNTEAFF. The DNA of the CDR3 is TGTGCCTGGAGTGTACTGGAGTGGAACACTGAAGCTTTCTTT. This rearrangement joins TRBV30 to TRBJ1-1; D is uncertain. The germline CDR1 and CDR2 sequences are GTSNPN and SVGIG (reference sequence). This CDR3 is built from 14 residues. Trimming cost V 0 bases and J 1 base, with 9 bases left between them.

The CDR3 sequence: CASSLAEGLAGFRDEQFF. CDR3 nucleotide sequence: TGCGCCAGCAGCTTGGCCGAGGGACTAGCGGGATTTCGTGATGAGCAGTTCTTC. The rearrangement uses TRBV5-1 and TRBJ2-1; 13 bases match TRBD2. The trim removed 0 bases at V and 8 bases at J, leaving 11 bases unmatched. The germline CDR1 and CDR2 sequences are SGHRS and YFSETQ. The CDR3 is 18 amino acids.

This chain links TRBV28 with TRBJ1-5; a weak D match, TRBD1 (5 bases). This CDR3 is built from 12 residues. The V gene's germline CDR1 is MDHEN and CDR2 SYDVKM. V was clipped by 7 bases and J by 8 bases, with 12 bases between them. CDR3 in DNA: TGTGCCAGCACTACCCAGGGAAAGCCCCAGCATTTT. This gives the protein CASTTQGKPQHF.

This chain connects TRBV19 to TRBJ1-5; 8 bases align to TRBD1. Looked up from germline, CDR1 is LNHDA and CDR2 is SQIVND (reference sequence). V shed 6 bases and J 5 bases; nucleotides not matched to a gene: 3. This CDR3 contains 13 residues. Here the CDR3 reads CASSETGDQPQHF. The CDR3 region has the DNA TGTGCCAGTAGCGAGACAGGGGATCAGCCCCAGCATTTT.

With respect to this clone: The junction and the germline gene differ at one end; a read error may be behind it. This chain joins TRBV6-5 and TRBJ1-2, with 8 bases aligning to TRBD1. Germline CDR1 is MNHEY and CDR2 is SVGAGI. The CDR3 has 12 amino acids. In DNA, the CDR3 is TGTGCCAGCAGTTACTCGAAGGGACAGGTGGTCTTC. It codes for CASSYSKGQVVF.

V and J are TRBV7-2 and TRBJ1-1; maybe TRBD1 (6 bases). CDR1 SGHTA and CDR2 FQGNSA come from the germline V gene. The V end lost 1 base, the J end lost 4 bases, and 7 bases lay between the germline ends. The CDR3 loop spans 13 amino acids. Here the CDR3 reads CASSLGGGTEAFF. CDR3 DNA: TGTGCCAGCAGCTTAGGAGGGGGCACTGAAGCTTTCTTT. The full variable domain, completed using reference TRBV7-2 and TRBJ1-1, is GAGVSQSPSNKVTEKGKDVELRCDPISGHTALYWYRQSLGQGLEFLIYFQGNSAPDKSGLPSDRFSAERTGGSVSTLTIQRTQQEDSAVYLCASSLGGGTEAFFGQGTRLTVV.

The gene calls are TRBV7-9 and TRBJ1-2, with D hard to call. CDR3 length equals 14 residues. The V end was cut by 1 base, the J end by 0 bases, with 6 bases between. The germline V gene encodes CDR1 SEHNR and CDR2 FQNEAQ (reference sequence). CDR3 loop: CASSLETANYGYTF. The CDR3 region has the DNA TGTGCCAGCAGCTTAGAAACAGCTAACTATGGCTACACCTTC. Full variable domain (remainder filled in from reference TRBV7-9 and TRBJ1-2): DTGVSQNPRHKITKRGQNVTFRCDPISEHNRLYWYRQTLGQGPEFLTYFQNEAQLEKSRLLSDRFSAERPKGSFSTLEIQRTEQGDSAMYLCASSLETANYGYTFGSGTRLTVV.

CDR3 residues: CASGTGGGSQPQHF. Written as DNA, the CDR3 is TGTGCCAGCGGGACAGGGGGCGGAAGTCAGCCCCAGCATTTT. This sequence joins TRBV27 and TRBJ1-5, with 12 bases fitting TRBD1. The CDR3 length is 14 residues. J lost 6 bases, V lost 8 bases, and 5 bases had no gene match. The germline CDR1 and CDR2 sequences are MNHEY and SMNVEV (reference sequence).

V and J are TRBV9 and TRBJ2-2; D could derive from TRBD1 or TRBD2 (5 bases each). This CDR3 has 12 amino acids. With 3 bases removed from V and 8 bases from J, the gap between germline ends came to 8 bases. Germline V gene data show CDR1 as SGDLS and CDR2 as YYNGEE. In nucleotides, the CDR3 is TGTGCCAGCAGCGGGGGCGGGGGGGAGCTGTTTTTT. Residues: CASSGGGGELFF. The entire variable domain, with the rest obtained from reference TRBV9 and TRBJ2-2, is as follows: DSGVTQTPKHLITATGQRVTLRCSPRSGDLSVYWYQQSLDQGLQFLIQYYNGEERAKGNILERFSAQQFPDLHSELNLSSLELGDSALYFCASSGGGGELFFGEGSRLTVL.

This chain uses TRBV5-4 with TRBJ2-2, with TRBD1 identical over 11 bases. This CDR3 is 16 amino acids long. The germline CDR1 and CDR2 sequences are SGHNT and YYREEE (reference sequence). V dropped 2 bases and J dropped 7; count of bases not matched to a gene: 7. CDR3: CASSLGQGANGGELFF. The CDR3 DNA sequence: TGTGCCAGCAGCTTAGGACAGGGGGCAAACGGCGGGGAGCTGTTTTTT.

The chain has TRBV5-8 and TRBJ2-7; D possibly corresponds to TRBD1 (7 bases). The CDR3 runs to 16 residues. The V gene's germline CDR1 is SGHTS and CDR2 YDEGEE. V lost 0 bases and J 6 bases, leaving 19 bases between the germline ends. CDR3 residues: CASSLGGAGGSLEQYF. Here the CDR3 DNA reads TGTGCCAGCAGCTTGGGGGGGGCAGGGGGATCCCTCGAGCAGTACTTC.

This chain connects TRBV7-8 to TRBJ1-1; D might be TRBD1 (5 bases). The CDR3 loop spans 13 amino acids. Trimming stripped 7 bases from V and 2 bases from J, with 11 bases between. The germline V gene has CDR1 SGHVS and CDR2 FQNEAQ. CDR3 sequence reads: CASTRDSNTEAFF. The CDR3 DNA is TGTGCCAGCACCCGAGACAGTAACACTGAAGCTTTCTTT.